Listed below are T cell receptor beta chains from one sample, sequenced in a study of T-cell reconstitution after alpha-beta-depleted transplantation in children. MiXCR, run by TCRdb on the PCR reads, gives a single entry per CDR3 protein. The data hold about 500,000 distinct CDR3 sequences, with about an eighth observed a single time. This specimen was PBMCs, mostly from graft donor cells, taken 180 days after TCRalphabeta/CD19-depleted stem cell transplant. Every receptor here comes from a female patient aged 2 to 10 who had a stem cell transplant for aplastic anemia, so the T cells may come from the graft donor. The CDR3 runs from the conserved cysteine through the conserved F or W. A D gene is named only where the DNA matches it firmly. Size values are once, few and many counts, or a class for expanded clones, and some rows have none.

V gene: TRBV5-1; D gene: TRBD2; clone size: few; J gene: TRBJ2-1; CDR3 DNA: TGCGCCAGCAGCTCAGAACTAGCGGGAGTCGATGAGCAGTTCTTC; CDR3 protein: CASSSELAGVDEQFF
V gene: TRBV7-2; D gene: NA; clone size: NA; J gene: TRBJ1-5; CDR3 DNA: TGTGCCAGCAGCTTAGATCAGGGACAGCCCCAGCATTTT; CDR3 protein: CASSLDQGQPQHF
V gene: TRBV4-1; D gene: NA; clone size: few; J gene: TRBJ2-7; CDR3 DNA: TGCGCCAGCAGCCAAGGTACAGGGGGGGGAAGCGAGCAGTACTTC; CDR3 protein: CASSQGTGGGSEQYF
V gene: TRBV20-1; D gene: NA; clone size: few; J gene: TRBJ2-5; CDR3 DNA: TGCAGTGCTAGAGAGATAGGGCGAGGAGAGACCCAGTACTTC; CDR3 protein: CSAREIGRGETQYF
V gene: TRBV28; D gene: NA; clone size: few; J gene: TRBJ2-7; CDR3 DNA: TGTGCCAGCACAGACCATTCCTCCTACGAGCAGTACTTC; CDR3 protein: CASTDHSSYEQYF
V gene: TRBV25-1; D gene: NA; clone size: NA; J gene: TRBJ1-1; CDR3 DNA: TGTGCCAGCATCCCTGGGCCGAACACTGAAGCTTTCTTT; CDR3 protein: CASIPGPNTEAFF
V gene: TRBV6-5; D gene: TRBD1; clone size: few; J gene: TRBJ1-1; CDR3 DNA: TGTGCCAGCAGTTACTCGGACAGGTTACCTGAAGCTTTCTTT; CDR3 protein: CASSYSDRLPEAFF
V gene: TRBV5-1; D gene: NA; clone size: NA; J gene: TRBJ2-2; CDR3 DNA: TGCGCCAGCAGCTTGGGGATTAGGAACACCGGGGAGCTGTTTTTT; CDR3 protein: CASSLGIRNTGELFF
V gene: TRBV7-2; D gene: NA; clone size: many; J gene: TRBJ2-5; CDR3 DNA: TGTGCCAGCAGGCTAGCCGGAGAGACCCAGTACTTC; CDR3 protein: CASRLAGETQYF
V gene: TRBV28; D gene: TRBD1; clone size: few; J gene: TRBJ1-2; CDR3 DNA: TGTGCTGGCCAGGGACAGGGGAACTATGGCTACACCTTC; CDR3 protein: CAGQGQGNYGYTF
V gene: TRBV24-1; D gene: NA; clone size: few; J gene: TRBJ2-5; CDR3 DNA: TGTGCCACCAGTGATTTGGTGCAGGGAGGTGGAGAGACCCAGTACTTC; CDR3 protein: CATSDLVQGGGETQYF
V gene: TRBV4-2; D gene: TRBD1; clone size: few; J gene: TRBJ1-1; CDR3 DNA: TGTGCCAGCAGCCAATGGACAGGGACCACTGAAGCTTTCTTT; CDR3 protein: CASSQWTGTTEAFF
V gene: TRBV20-1; D gene: NA; clone size: NA; J gene: TRBJ1-2; CDR3 DNA: TGCAGTGCCAGTGGCAGCATAGCCTATGGCTACACCTTC; CDR3 protein: CSASGSIAYGYTF